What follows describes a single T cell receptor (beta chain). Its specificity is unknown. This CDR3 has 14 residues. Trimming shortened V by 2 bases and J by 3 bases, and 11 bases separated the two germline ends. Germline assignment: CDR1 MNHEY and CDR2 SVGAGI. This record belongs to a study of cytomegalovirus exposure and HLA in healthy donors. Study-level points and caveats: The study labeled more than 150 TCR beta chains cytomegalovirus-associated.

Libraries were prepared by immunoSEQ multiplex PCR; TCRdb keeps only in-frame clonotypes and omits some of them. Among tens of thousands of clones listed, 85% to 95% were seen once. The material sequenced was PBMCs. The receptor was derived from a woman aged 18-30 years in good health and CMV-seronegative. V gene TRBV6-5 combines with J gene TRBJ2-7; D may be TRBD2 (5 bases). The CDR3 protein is CASSYKRIGYEQYF. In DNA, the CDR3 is TGTGCCAGCAGTTACAAGCGGATCGGCTACGAGCAGTACTTC.